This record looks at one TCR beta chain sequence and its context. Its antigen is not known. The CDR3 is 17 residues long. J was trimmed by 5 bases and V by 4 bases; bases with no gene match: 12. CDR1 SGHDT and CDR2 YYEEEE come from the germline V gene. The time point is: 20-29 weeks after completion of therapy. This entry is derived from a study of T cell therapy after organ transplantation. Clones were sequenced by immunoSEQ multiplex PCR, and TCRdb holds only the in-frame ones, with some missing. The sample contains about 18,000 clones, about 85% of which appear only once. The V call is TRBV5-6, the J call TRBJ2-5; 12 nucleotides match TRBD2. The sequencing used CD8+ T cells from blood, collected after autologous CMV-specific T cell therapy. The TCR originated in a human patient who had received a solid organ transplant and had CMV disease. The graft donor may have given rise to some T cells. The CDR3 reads CASSQRLAGVPAETQYF. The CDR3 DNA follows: TGTGCCAGCAGCCAACGACTAGCGGGGGTCCCCGCGGAGACCCAGTACTTC.